This T cell receptor beta chain was sequenced in a study of blood T cells in healthy people across ages. Overall study results and limits: Long-lived donors had more naive CD4+ cells and higher diversity than aged donors.

A second PCR of 7 to 11 cycles used a sample-barcoded 5' primer and a J-beta primer mix. A template-switch adaptor containing 12 random nucleotides labeled each cDNA molecule. Every individual sample yielded 2.5 million or more paired-end reads (each containing CDR3). TCRdb reprocessed the 5' RACE reads via MiXCR and lists one record per CDR3 protein. Counted here are 800,000 or so distinct CDR3 sequences, under 80% occurring once; the ten biggest clones make up 25% to 35%. The sample providers were healthy Caucasian people from Russia, aged roughly 6 to 95. CDR3 length: 13 residues. V lost 4 bases, J lost 4 bases, and 10 bases lay in between. A remark on this clonotype: The antigen remains undetermined.

The sequence derives from a man younger than 40 in good health. The chain is built from TRBV12-3 or TRBV12-4 and TRBJ1-2; possibly TRBD1 for D (6 bases). Material: blood. CDR3 amino acids: CASSYDRSYGYTF. DNA for the CDR3: TGTGCCAGCAGTTACGACAGGAGCTATGGCTACACCTTC.